Only one count was recorded for the clone carrying this TCR beta chain. Its antigen remains unidentified. The data originate from a study of cytomegalovirus exposure and HLA in healthy donors. Study-wide results and caveats: Among TCR sequences, most were rare, though some public TCRs appeared in many donors.

Produced via immunoSEQ multiplex PCR; TCRdb's table is partial and in-frame only. The sample comprises 110,000 to 150,000 clones, over 90% of which are singletons, and about 1.7% rests with the top ten. In germline, CDR1 is MNHEY, CDR2 SVGAGI. The V gene end was trimmed by 6 bases and the J gene end by 5 bases; junction bases not matched to a gene: 8. The CDR3 is 15 amino acids. The origin of this receptor is a man between 18 and 29 years old in good health and CMV-seropositive. The chain links TRBV6-5 to TRBJ1-5; 9 bases fit TRBD1. The source material was PBMCs. The CDR3 is CASSRDRALHQPQHF. The CDR3 DNA follows: TGTGCCAGCAGCCGGGACAGGGCCCTCCATCAGCCCCAGCATTTT.